These T cell receptor beta chains were read from a single sample in a study of T cells in Graves' hyperthyroidism and ophthalmopathy. A single record per CDR3 protein comes from TCRdb applying MiXCR to the multiplex PCR reads. The sample has more than 300,000 distinct CDR3 sequences; more than 11% are singletons. Sample: blood. The receptors derive from a woman younger than 45 with Graves' hyperthyroidism. CDR3s include the opening cysteine and the closing phenylalanine or tryptophan. Fields, in order: V gene, D gene, J gene, clone size, CDR3 DNA, CDR3 protein. A D gene is named only where the DNA matches it firmly. Rows may omit the clone size; those that give it use once, few, many or a size class.

v_call: TRBV12-3/TRBV12-4; d_call: -; j_call: TRBJ2-7; clone_size: many; cdr3_nt: TGTGCCAGCAGTTCCAGGGAGGCCGAGCAGTACTTC; cdr3_aa: CASSSREAEQYF
v_call: TRBV2; d_call: TRBD2; j_call: TRBJ2-5; clone_size: many; cdr3_nt: TGTGCCAGCAGTTCTAGCGGGAGGGCCTTAGGAGAGACCCAGTACTTC; cdr3_aa: CASSSSGRALGETQYF
v_call: TRBV28; d_call: TRBD2; j_call: TRBJ2-2; clone_size: -; cdr3_nt: TGTGCCAGCAGTTTCTCTAGCGGGAGGGCCAGTAACGGGGAGCTGTTTTTT; cdr3_aa: CASSFSSGRASNGELFF
v_call: TRBV7-9; d_call: TRBD2; j_call: TRBJ2-7; clone_size: few; cdr3_nt: TGTGCCAGTGCAGCAGGGACTAGCGGGAGACGGTCCTACGAGCAGTACTTC; cdr3_aa: CASAAGTSGRRSYEQYF
v_call: TRBV12-3/TRBV12-4; d_call: TRBD2; j_call: TRBJ2-3; clone_size: many; cdr3_nt: TGTGCCAGCAGTCCGGGAGGTAGCACAGATACGCAGTATTTT; cdr3_aa: CASSPGGSTDTQYF
v_call: TRBV7-8; d_call: -; j_call: TRBJ1-1; clone_size: -; cdr3_nt: TGTGCCAGCAGCTTCTCACAGGGTAAAGCTTTCTTT; cdr3_aa: CASSFSQGKAFF
v_call: TRBV5-4; d_call: -; j_call: TRBJ1-1; clone_size: few; cdr3_nt: TGTGCCAGCAGCTTGGACCCAGGGTTAATGAACACTGAAGCTTTCTTT; cdr3_aa: CASSLDPGLMNTEAFF
v_call: TRBV13; d_call: -; j_call: TRBJ1-5; clone_size: few; cdr3_nt: TGTGCCACCCTCATAACAGGGTGCAATCAGCCCCAGCATTTT; cdr3_aa: CATLITGCNQPQHF
v_call: TRBV3-2; d_call: -; j_call: TRBJ2-7; clone_size: -; cdr3_nt: TGTGCCAGCCCCTCGAAAGGGGCCTGGGACGAGCAGTACTTC; cdr3_aa: CASPSKGAWDEQYF
v_call: TRBV29-1; d_call: -; j_call: TRBJ2-5; clone_size: many; cdr3_nt: TGCAGCGCCGCCGAATTGGGGGCAGAGACCCAGTACTTC; cdr3_aa: CSAAELGAETQYF
v_call: TRBV10-3; d_call: TRBD1; j_call: TRBJ1-4; clone_size: many; cdr3_nt: TGTGCCATCGCGACAGGGATTGGAACTAATGAAAAACTGTTTTTT; cdr3_aa: CAIATGIGTNEKLFF
v_call: TRBV6-4; d_call: -; j_call: TRBJ2-2; clone_size: few; cdr3_nt: TGTGCCAGCAGTTACCTCGGGGCCACCGGGGAGCTGTTTTTT; cdr3_aa: CASSYLGATGELFF
v_call: TRBV11-2; d_call: -; j_call: TRBJ2-3; clone_size: -; cdr3_nt: TGTGCCAGCGGCTTATTCGCCAGGGTAACAGATACGCAGTATTTT; cdr3_aa: CASGLFARVTDTQYF
v_call: TRBV7-2; d_call: -; j_call: TRBJ2-6; clone_size: many; cdr3_nt: TGTGCCAGCAGCCAAATATACCGGGACGCCTCTGGGGCCAACGTCCTGACTTTC; cdr3_aa: CASSQIYRDASGANVLTF
v_call: TRBV19; d_call: -; j_call: TRBJ2-1; clone_size: -; cdr3_nt: TGTGCCAGTAGTATAAACCAAAACAATGAGCAGTTCTTC; cdr3_aa: CASSINQNNEQFF
v_call: TRBV28; d_call: TRBD2; j_call: TRBJ2-5; clone_size: many; cdr3_nt: TGTGCCAGCACCGGGGGGGGGACGGAGACCCAGTACTTC; cdr3_aa: CASTGGGTETQYF
v_call: TRBV30; d_call: -; j_call: TRBJ2-2; clone_size: many; cdr3_nt: TGTGCCTGGAGTCCGTCGTGGCTTTCAGACACCGGGGAGCTGTTTTTT; cdr3_aa: CAWSPSWLSDTGELFF
v_call: TRBV28; d_call: TRBD2; j_call: TRBJ2-1; clone_size: many; cdr3_nt: TGTGCCAGCAGTTTACCCCCGGGACTAGCGGGAGTCGGTGTGTACAATGAGCAGTTCTTC; cdr3_aa: CASSLPPGLAGVGVYNEQFF
v_call: TRBV20-1; d_call: TRBD2; j_call: TRBJ2-3; clone_size: few; cdr3_nt: TGCAGTGCTAGGAATGCACTAGCGGGAGGGCTAGATACGCAGTATTTT; cdr3_aa: CSARNALAGGLDTQYF
v_call: TRBV10-3; d_call: -; j_call: TRBJ2-3; clone_size: many; cdr3_nt: TGTGCCATCAGTCCCGAAAAATCCGATACGCAGTATTTT; cdr3_aa: CAISPEKSDTQYF
v_call: TRBV29-1; d_call: -; j_call: TRBJ2-1; clone_size: -; cdr3_nt: TGCAGCGTTTCCGACTGGGCGGGTAATGAGCAGTTCTTC; cdr3_aa: CSVSDWAGNEQFF
v_call: TRBV20-1; d_call: -; j_call: TRBJ2-4; clone_size: few; cdr3_nt: TGCAGTGCCCCCGGACTGGGCACCATTCAGTACTTC; cdr3_aa: CSAPGLGTIQYF
v_call: TRBV5-5; d_call: -; j_call: TRBJ1-4; clone_size: -; cdr3_nt: TGTGCCAGCAGCTCTACACCCGGGACGCAGTTATTAGATGAAAAACTGTTTTTT; cdr3_aa: CASSSTPGTQLLDEKLFF
v_call: TRBV20-1; d_call: -; j_call: TRBJ2-7; clone_size: -; cdr3_nt: TGCAGTGCTAGAGATGAGGTTTTCGAGCAGTACTTC; cdr3_aa: CSARDEVFEQYF
v_call: TRBV12-3/TRBV12-4; d_call: -; j_call: TRBJ2-2; clone_size: many; cdr3_nt: TGTGCCAGCAGTTTCCGCACCGGGGAGCTGTTTTTT; cdr3_aa: CASSFRTGELFF
v_call: TRBV30; d_call: TRBD2; j_call: TRBJ2-3; clone_size: few; cdr3_nt: TGTGCCTGGAGTCCCCTAGCGGGATCGGCAGATACGCAGTATTTT; cdr3_aa: CAWSPLAGSADTQYF
v_call: TRBV19; d_call: -; j_call: TRBJ1-1; clone_size: few; cdr3_nt: TGTGCCAGTAGTTTTGGCCTGGACAGTGGCACTGAAGCTTTCTTT; cdr3_aa: CASSFGLDSGTEAFF
v_call: TRBV9; d_call: -; j_call: TRBJ2-3; clone_size: many; cdr3_nt: TGTGCCAGCAGCGTAGCCGGCAGCACAGATACGCAGTATTTT; cdr3_aa: CASSVAGSTDTQYF
v_call: TRBV4-3; d_call: -; j_call: TRBJ2-3; clone_size: -; cdr3_nt: TGCGCCAGCAGCCAGTTTAACAGGGATACGCAGTATTTT; cdr3_aa: CASSQFNRDTQYF
v_call: TRBV4-1; d_call: -; j_call: TRBJ2-3; clone_size: -; cdr3_nt: TGCGCCAGCAGCCAAGAGGGCAGGGACACAGATACGCAGTATTTT; cdr3_aa: CASSQEGRDTDTQYF
v_call: TRBV15; d_call: TRBD2; j_call: TRBJ2-4; clone_size: few; cdr3_nt: TGTGCCACCAGCAGAGGCCTAGCGGGAGCCAAAAACATTCAGTACTTC; cdr3_aa: CATSRGLAGAKNIQYF